This TCR beta chain was identified in a study of cytomegalovirus exposure and HLA in healthy donors (dated by TCRdb to 2016 to 2017). With regard to the full study: An earlier analysis of several hundred of the donors reported approximately 260 Gb of sequence data and 117 million unique TCR beta sequences obtained from about 179 million T cells. Because of strong linkage in the cohort, roughly five DR-DQ haplotypes were treated as single units for association and clustering. Among about 370 genotyped donors of the cohort, an average of around 250,000 unique TCR beta nucleotide sequences was sequenced per donor, of which about 20% were non-productive. Besides the first cohort of roughly 700 subjects, a separate validation cohort made up of roughly 120 different subjects was used. Among the roughly 400 genotyped donors, approximately 82% belonged to the genetic ancestry cluster associated with self-reported Caucasian donors. An earlier analysis of several hundred of the donors used high-throughput TCR beta sequencing to judge whether each TCR beta V gene segment behaved as functional or pseudogenic. The study was designed to test whether signatures of past pathogen exposure could be identified by cataloging public T cell receptors. Typing coverage varied by locus: roughly 629-640 donors for A, B, C, DRB1 and DQB1; roughly 500 for DQA1; around 610 for DPA1; 450 to 480 for DPB1. To study patterns of TCR occurrence, a later analysis re-analyzed previously published TCR beta repertoires from around 670 donors and added high-resolution HLA genotyping. In a later genetic analysis, genome-wide SNP genotypes for 398 of the 666 donors were used, and that subset was treated as a discovery cohort. Both class I and class II loci were covered by HLA typing, at four-digit resolution. An early release covering 550 to 700 HLA-typed donors comprised about 300 gigabases of sequencing data and approximately 85 million unique TCR sequences. Using immunosequencing, the study profiled T cell repertoires from 500 to 800 subjects and related those repertoires to cytomegalovirus serostatus. Rather than drawing on any new phenotypic data, the later analysis identified candidate immune exposures from TCR beta sequences and the way those sequences occurred across donors. High-throughput TCR immunosequencing, statistical association of individual TCRs with disease status, and machine learning were combined to predict cytomegalovirus infection status. Every repertoire in the discovery cohort had been generated on one and the same sequencing platform. Donor age, sex, ethnicity and CMV serostatus were collected together with the repertoire data. Beyond this particular receptor, the publication reports: According to a later analysis, most CMV-associated TCR beta chains appeared to be HLA-restricted, and the HLA associations seemed to be driven largely by CMV exposure. In this cohort, only TCR beta chains were sequenced, and detectable features were limited by the absence of alpha or paired-chain data. An association between a missense DCLRE1C variant and V-gene and J-gene trimming of TCR beta chains was found in a later genetic analysis and replicated in an independent cohort. Broadly in line with IMGT annotations, most TCR beta V segments showed up in productive rearrangements about 90% or about 30% of the time in an earlier analysis of several hundred of the donors. The authors suggested that the approach could potentially be generalized to other disease states and immunological phenotypes. Because some donors lacked HLA typing at each locus, the association tests relied only on the typed subset. The study gave a list of about 170 TCR beta chains associated with cytomegalovirus. According to a later analysis, parvovirus B19, influenza, CMV and Epstein-Barr virus appeared linked to several top co-occurrence clusters. A further reported finding was that TCR beta sequences accurately predicted the HLA-A and HLA-B alleles for most subjects in the first cohort. Cytomegalovirus status was reported to be diagnosed by the classifier with high specificity and sensitivity in both the original and validation cohorts. CMV serostatus was the only immune exposure information available for the cohort. Assigning TCR associations to individual alleles was difficult when HLA alleles, especially DR and DQ, strongly co-occurred. Across donors, most TCR sequences were observed very rarely, whereas some public TCRs were present in many individuals. In vitro tests confirmed that a few of the cytomegalovirus-associated TCR beta chains recognize cytomegalovirus antigens. The 87-base-pair reads could not distinguish some IMGT-functional V segments, including TRBV6-2 and TRBV6-3, so those segments were excluded. The earlier analysis of some 560 of the donors excluded fewer than 20 rarely observed V segments, including chromosome 9 orphons, because counts were too low. Sequencing depth was assumed to be roughly uniform across donors in the presence/absence analyses, though that assumption may not hold. A cluster of highly shared sequence variants was judged likely to represent a technical artifact of the sequencing pipeline. At a false discovery rate of 0.05, a later analysis linked about 17,000 TCR beta sequences to specific HLA alleles. A later analysis found that HLA-associated TCR beta chains were more clonally expanded and had lower generation probabilities than equally common non-associated chains. Compared with the 666-donor mean, donors in an Asian-associated ancestry cluster had fewer N-insertions in productive TCRs, according to a later genetic analysis. Linkage disequilibrium might explain the correlated functional status among segregating V segments, but an unknown experimental factor could not be ruled out. In a later analysis, the rate of TCR association differed among HLA loci, with DRB1 alleles having the most associated TCRs and HLA-C alleles having the fewest.

Details on this clone: Its binding antigen is unknown. One base away there is no much larger clone; base qualities are not given.

The cohort consisted of 666 healthy bone marrow donors. Cohort members were all nominally healthy when sampled, although unrecorded immune exposures were likely present. The donor tested CMV seronegative and was one of the 352 seronegative cohort members. A peripheral blood sample was collected from each donor, and TCR beta sequencing was performed on peripheral blood mononuclear cells. Genomic DNA extraction from the blood cell samples was performed with the Qiagen DNeasy Blood Extraction Kit. CDR1 is given as MNHEY and CDR2 as SMNVEV, both from the germline V gene (reference sequence). Including the terminal cysteine and phenylalanine, the CDR3 comprises 14 residues. The read is trimmed to its CDR3 DNA, 42 bases read in frame from base 1. V is cut back by 3 bases and J by 4 bases, with 4 bases in the junction unmatched. Libraries were prepared through the immunoSEQ multiplex PCR assay. A mixture of 60 forward primers for TCR Vbeta segments and 13 reverse primers for TCR Jbeta segments was used in the multiplex PCR. A multiplex PCR assay on genomic DNA amplified the CDR3 region of rearranged TCR beta genes. The amplified TCR beta libraries were sequenced on the Illumina HiSeq System as 87-base-pair reads. As for the original processing: A later analysis tallied around 82 million unique TCR beta chains across the approximately 670 repertoires, and about 10 million of those chains were shared by two or more donors. Raw reads were error-corrected and collapsed into unique sequences with a nearest-neighbor algorithm that merged closely related sequences to remove PCR and sequencing errors. Alignment of CDR3 sequences to IMGT reference sequences was used to assign V, D and J gene segments. For a sequence to be retained, a match of at least six nucleotides was required to both a V gene segment and a J gene segment. Rearrangements were called productive when the CDR3 lacked stop codons and stayed in frame with V and J; all others were non-productive. Following IMGT convention, CDR3 was defined as the stretch from the second conserved V-encoded cysteine to the conserved J-encoded phenylalanine. In an earlier analysis of roughly 580 of the donors, sequences lacking an unambiguous match to a single V gene segment were excluded. An earlier analysis of under 750 of the donors called V segments functional above 56.7% productive rearrangements and segregating when the between-donor standard deviation exceeded 5%. A statistical classification framework was developed to diagnose cytomegalovirus status using the catalog of TCR beta chain sequences. In a later analysis, TCR nucleotide sequences were compared against IMGT/GENE-DB human TR gene sequences so that V and J genes could be assigned. The TCRdist pipeline was used in a later analysis to assign CDR3 sequences and most-parsimonious VDJ recombination scenarios. In a later analysis, each TCR beta chain was defined by its CDR3 amino acid sequence together with its V-gene family, and reads without a unique V-gene family were excluded. In a later analysis, around 650 highly shared, low-generation-probability nucleotide sequences were removed to address suspected cross-contamination and a sequencing artifact. A later analysis calculated a clonal expansion index for each public chain from normalized within-repertoire ranks of inferred template counts. Generation probabilities in a later analysis came from a VDJ recombination model fitted to out-of-frame rearrangements, and those results were checked against IGoR. In a later analysis, TCR-TCR, TCR-HLA and TCR-CMV co-occurrence was scored with hypergeometric tests, and a repertoire-size bias correction was applied to TCR pairs. False discovery rates were estimated in a later analysis by permuting HLA or CMV assignments 20 times. In a later analysis, co-occurring TCRs were grouped using DBSCAN, and TCRdist sequence similarity was added for clustering within HLA-allele-positive subsets. Co-occurrence clustering excluded repertoires with fewer than 30,000 or more than 120,000 public chains, plus five with anomalous nucleotide sharing. This is the immuneACCESS table as TCRdb keeps it, with only in-frame sequences that have V and J called. A part of the clones is gone; compared with another copy, unresolved V genes explain less than half, and the rest is unexplained. V and J calls and clone size follow that table, whereas D and trimming were derived from the DNA. For this sample the table gives 100,000 or so clones, of which around 70% were detected only once. Of the sample, 1.3% falls within the top ten clones.

The sample consisted of PBMCs. The chain was built from TRBV27 and TRBJ2-7; 9 bases in between match TRBD2. The sequence derives from a man aged 40-55 years in good health and CMV-seronegative. The sequenced DNA: TGTGCCAGCAGTTTCAGCGGGGGGCCGTACGAGCAGTACTTC. Its product reads: CASSFSGGPYEQYF.